One sample yielded the 17 T cell receptor beta chains listed below, sequenced in a study of cytotoxic CD8 clonotypes in ibrutinib-treated CLL. Clones were sequenced by immunoSEQ multiplex PCR, and TCRdb holds only the in-frame ones, with some missing. The sample records roughly 100,000 clones, approximately 82% being singletons. The sample here was PBMCs, taken after 12 months of ibrutinib treatment. The receptor set was obtained from a human donor with chronic lymphocytic leukemia.

A single count supports this clone. This chain joins TRBV5-1 and TRBJ1-1; TRBD1 aligns across 7 bases. Germline assignment: CDR1 SGHRS and CDR2 YFSETQ. V lost 4 bases to trimming and J lost 0 bases; unmatched junction nucleotides: 6. The CDR3 covers 15 residues. For the CDR3, the DNA is TGCGCCAGCAGCCCGACAGGGTTAATGAACACTGAAGCTTTCTTT. This translates into CASSPTGLMNTEAFF.

J is TRBJ1-1 and V is TRBV29-1; D unclear. Trimming removed 4 bases from V and 7 bases from J, with 16 bases in between. The germline CDR1 and CDR2 sequences are SQVTM and ANQGSEA. This CDR3 is built from 13 residues. The CDR3 region has the DNA TGCAGCGTTGGAACTCAGATGAACCGTGAAGCTTTCTTT. Residues: CSVGTQMNREAFF.

The chain links TRBV13 to TRBJ1-1; a possible D gene is TRBD1 (6 bases). Trimming took 5 bases from V and 0 from J, leaving 13 bases between them. The CDR3 has 15 amino acids. Germline assignment: CDR1 PRHDT and CDR2 FYEKMQ (reference sequence). The DNA for the CDR3 is TGTGCCAGCAGCCCCCGACAGGATTTGAACACTGAAGCTTTCTTT. It codes for CASSPRQDLNTEAFF.

The rearrangement uses TRBV6-6 and TRBJ2-7, with a weak D call TRBD1 (6 bases). Germline CDR1 MNHNY, CDR2 SVGAGI (reference sequence). This CDR3 has 12 residues. V was clipped by 8 bases and J by 2 bases, with 10 bases between them. The chain's CDR3 is CASLDRTYEQYF. In DNA, the CDR3 is TGTGCCAGCCTGGACAGAACCTACGAGCAGTACTTC.

This chain connects TRBV6-1 to TRBJ1-2, with D uncertain. The CDR3 spans 11 residues. Germline V gene sequence: CDR1 MNHNS, CDR2 SASEGT. V lost 2 bases and J lost 10, with 8 bases in between. The CDR3 protein is CASSEFFAYTF. The CDR3 DNA reads TGTGCCAGCAGTGAATTTTTTGCCTACACCTTC.

V is TRBV5-1 and J is TRBJ2-3; possibly TRBD1 for D (8 bases). V was pared by 0 bases and J by 8 bases, with 13 bases between. CDR3 length: 14 residues. The V gene's germline CDR1 is SGHRS and CDR2 YFSETQ. CDR3 sequence reads: CASSLADREGTQYF. The CDR3 DNA reads TGCGCCAGCAGCTTGGCGGACAGGGAGGGTACGCAGTATTTT.

The J gene is TRBJ2-3, the V gene TRBV5-1, with 7 positions matching TRBD1. Germline values: CDR1 SGHRS, CDR2 YFSETQ. The CDR3 is made up of 14 amino acids. The junction had 6 bases not matched to a gene; V was cut back by 5 bases and J by 3 bases. The CDR3 DNA sequence: TGCGCCAGCAGTACAGGGGTGTCAACAGATACGCAGTATTTT. Its protein product is CASSTGVSTDTQYF. Together with reference TRBV5-1 and TRBJ2-3, the CDR3 gives the full variable domain: KAGVTQTPRYLIKTRGQQVTLSCSPISGHRSVSWYQQTPGQGLQFLFEYFSETQRNKGNFPGRFSGRQFSNSRSEMNVSTLELGDSALYLCASSTGVSTDTQYFGPGTRLTVL.

The rearrangement links TRBV11-2 to TRBJ2-5; D is undetermined. The germline V and J ends were trimmed by 3 bases and 4 bases, with 9 bases remaining between them. CDR3 length equals 13 residues. The V gene's germline CDR1 is SGHAT and CDR2 FQNNGV. DNA for the CDR3: TGTGCCAGCAGCTTTGGGGTAGCAGAGACCCAGTACTTC. Translation gives CASSFGVAETQYF.

The chain is built from TRBV6-5 and TRBJ1-2; D gene unclear. Germline CDR1 MNHEY, CDR2 SVGAGI. The CDR3 is 15 residues long. Trimming removed 4 bases from V and 3 bases from J, with 15 bases in between. The CDR3, as DNA: TGTGCCAGCAGTTCCAAGGGAGCGACCCACTATGGCTACACCTTC. This translates into CASSSKGATHYGYTF.

J is TRBJ1-6 and V is TRBV4-1; D not resolved. The CDR3 extends over 15 amino acids. Trimming shortened V by 3 bases and J by 5 bases, and 11 bases separated the two germline ends. CDR1 and CDR2 from the germline V gene are MGHRA and YSYEKL. The CDR3 DNA sequence: TGCGCCAGCAGCCACCAGAATGTCGATAATTCACCCCTCCACTTT. This encodes CASSHQNVDNSPLHF.

The J gene is TRBJ1-2, the V gene TRBV29-1, with D tentatively TRBD1 (5 bases). Deletions cut 0 bases from V and 0 bases from J, with 8 bases between. There are 14 residues in the CDR3. CDR1 is SQVTM, CDR2 ANQGSEA, per germline. CDR3 nucleotides: TGCAGCGTTGAAGATCCGGGGGCTAACTATGGCTACACCTTC. The encoded protein is CSVEDPGANYGYTF. Complete variable domain (other parts from reference TRBV29-1 and TRBJ1-2): SAVISQKPSRDICQRGTSLTIQCQVDSQVTMMFWYRQQPGQSLTLIATANQGSEATYESGFVIDKFPISRPNLTFSTLTVSNMSPEDSSIYLCSVEDPGANYGYTFGSGTRLTVV.

This chain connects TRBV2 to TRBJ1-3; D may be TRBD1 (5 bases). Looked up from germline, CDR1 is SNHLY and CDR2 is FYNNEI. Trimming pared 7 bases from V and 4 bases from J, leaving 11 bases between. The CDR3 sequence is 13 residues long. CDR3 amino acids: CASTEGQGNTIYF. In nucleotides, the CDR3 is TGTGCCAGCACGGAGGGGCAAGGAAACACCATATATTTT.

V usage is TRBV7-9 and J usage is TRBJ1-1, with D unclear. Germline V CDR1 and CDR2: SEHNR, FQNEAQ (reference sequence). The CDR3 consists of 12 residues. Trimming stripped 4 bases from V and 0 bases from J, with 3 bases between. CDR3 DNA sequence: TGTGCCAGCAGCTATTTGAACACTGAAGCTTTCTTT. Translated: CASSYLNTEAFF.

This clone appeared a single time. The chain carries TRBV28 and TRBJ2-4, with D possibly being TRBD1 or TRBD2 (6 bases each). Trimming removed 6 bases from V and 6 bases from J, with 15 bases in between. This CDR3 spans 14 amino acids. Germline V gives CDR1 MDHEN, CDR2 SYDVKM. CDR3 residues: CASSPLGGRNIQYF. CDR3 coding DNA: TGTGCCAGCAGCCCCCTAGGGGGGAGAAACATTCAGTACTTC.

This clone was seen a single time. The V gene is TRBV5-4, the J gene TRBJ1-2, with D possibly being TRBD1 (5 bases). V dropped 2 bases and J dropped 8 bases, with 10 bases sitting between them. Looked up from germline, CDR1 is SGHNT and CDR2 is YYREEE (reference sequence). The length of the CDR3 is 12 residues. CDR3 residues: CASSFQGVGYTF. CDR3 sequence (DNA): TGTGCCAGCAGCTTTCAAGGGGTCGGCTACACCTTC.

This rearrangement joins TRBV6-5 to TRBJ2-7, with TRBD1 as a possible D gene (6 bases). Germline V gene sequence: CDR1 MNHEY, CDR2 SVGAGI. The V end was cut by 0 bases, the J end by 0 bases, with 9 bases between. The CDR3 is 15 residues long. The CDR3 region is CASSYSRDTSYEQYF. Written as DNA, the CDR3 is TGTGCCAGCAGTTACTCACGGGACACCTCCTACGAGCAGTACTTC.

J is TRBJ2-3 and V is TRBV6-1; D is ambiguous. Germline loops: CDR1 MNHNS, CDR2 SASEGT. There are 14 residues in the CDR3. Trimming removed 2 bases from V and 3 bases from J, with 9 bases in between. CDR3 loop: CASSERRVTDTQYF. CDR3 nucleotide sequence: TGTGCCAGCAGTGAACGGCGTGTTACAGATACGCAGTATTTT.